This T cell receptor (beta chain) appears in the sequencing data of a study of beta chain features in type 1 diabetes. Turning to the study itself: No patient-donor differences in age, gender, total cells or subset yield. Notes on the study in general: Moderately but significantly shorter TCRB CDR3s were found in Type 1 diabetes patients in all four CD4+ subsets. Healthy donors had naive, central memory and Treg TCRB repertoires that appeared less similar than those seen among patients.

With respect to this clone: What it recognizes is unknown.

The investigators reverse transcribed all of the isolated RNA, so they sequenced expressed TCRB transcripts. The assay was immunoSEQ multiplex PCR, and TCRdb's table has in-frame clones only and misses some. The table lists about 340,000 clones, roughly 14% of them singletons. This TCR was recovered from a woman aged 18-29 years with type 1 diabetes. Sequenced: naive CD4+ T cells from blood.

CDR3 coding DNA: TGCAGCGTTGAATATCGAGGGACAGGGGCCACAGATACGCAGTATTTT. This sequence encodes CSVEYRGTGATDTQYF. The V gene is TRBV29-1, the J gene TRBJ2-3; 10 positions agree with TRBD1. The V segment lost 2 bases and the J segment 2 bases; nucleotides outside the gene matches: 7. The length of the CDR3 is 16 residues. Germline CDR1 and CDR2: SQVTM and ANQGSEA.